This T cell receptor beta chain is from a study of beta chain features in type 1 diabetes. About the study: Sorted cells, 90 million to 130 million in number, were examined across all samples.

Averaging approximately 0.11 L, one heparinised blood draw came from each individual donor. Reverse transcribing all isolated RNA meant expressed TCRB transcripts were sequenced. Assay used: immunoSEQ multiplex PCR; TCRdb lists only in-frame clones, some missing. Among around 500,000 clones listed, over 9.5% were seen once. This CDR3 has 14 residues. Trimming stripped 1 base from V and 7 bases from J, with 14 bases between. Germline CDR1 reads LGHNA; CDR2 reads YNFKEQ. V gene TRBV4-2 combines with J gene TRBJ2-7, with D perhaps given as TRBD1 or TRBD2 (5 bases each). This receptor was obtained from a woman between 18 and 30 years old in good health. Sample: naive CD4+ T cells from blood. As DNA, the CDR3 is TGTGCCAGCAGCCAAGGGGACGGTTCAGGAGAGCAGTACTTC. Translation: CASSQGDGSGEQYF.